This T cell receptor (beta chain) was identified during a study of blood T cell repertoires in COVID-19. Study as a whole: Samples came from the United States, Italy and Spain, spanning acute and convalescent COVID-19. The cDNA or gDNA used as material had been derived from T cells, B-cell-depleted T cells, or PBMCs.

Per the original data handling: Nucleated cell counts were estimated from reference gene primer amplification. The repertoire was sequenced with immunoSEQ multiplex PCR; TCRdb's copy has only in-frame clones and lacks some. The V and J calls and clone size are taken from that table; D and trimming were inferred from the DNA. The table lists approximately 140,000 clones, roughly 79% of them singletons, with roughly 8.4% in the top ten. This clone appeared a few times. The CDR3 is made up of 15 amino acids. Germline assignment: CDR1 MNHNY and CDR2 SVGAGI (reference sequence). V lost 6 bases and J lost 8, with 23 bases in between.

The chain employs TRBV6-6 and TRBJ2-7, with D unclear. This TCR was sampled from a human donor with acute or convalescent COVID-19. The donor label of this sample is uncertain. The specimen sequenced was peripheral blood. CDR3 sequence (DNA): TGTGCCAGCAGCCCTAGTGACTCCAGACTCCCCAAGCAGTACGTC. This sequence encodes CASSPSDSRLPKQYV.